This note documents a single T cell receptor (beta chain) sequence. Here immunoSEQ multiplex PCR was the method, and the copy in TCRdb shows in-frame clones only, minus some. The sample holds 30,000 to 40,000 clones, 79% seen once. This sample is drawn from a study of blood T cell repertoires in COVID-19. CDR3 size: 17 residues. Trimming took 6 bases from V and 6 from J; bases not matched to a gene: 16. Germline V gene sequence: CDR1 MNHEY, CDR2 SMNVEV (reference sequence). This chain links TRBV27 with TRBJ2-7; 11 bases are shared with TRBD2. The sequencing sample was made of peripheral blood. This sequence originates from a man aged 70-80 years with acute or convalescent COVID-19. DNA for the CDR3: TGTGCCAGCAGCCAAGGACTAGCGGGCGCCATACAAGTCGAGCAGTACTTC. Protein sequence: CASSQGLAGAIQVEQYF.